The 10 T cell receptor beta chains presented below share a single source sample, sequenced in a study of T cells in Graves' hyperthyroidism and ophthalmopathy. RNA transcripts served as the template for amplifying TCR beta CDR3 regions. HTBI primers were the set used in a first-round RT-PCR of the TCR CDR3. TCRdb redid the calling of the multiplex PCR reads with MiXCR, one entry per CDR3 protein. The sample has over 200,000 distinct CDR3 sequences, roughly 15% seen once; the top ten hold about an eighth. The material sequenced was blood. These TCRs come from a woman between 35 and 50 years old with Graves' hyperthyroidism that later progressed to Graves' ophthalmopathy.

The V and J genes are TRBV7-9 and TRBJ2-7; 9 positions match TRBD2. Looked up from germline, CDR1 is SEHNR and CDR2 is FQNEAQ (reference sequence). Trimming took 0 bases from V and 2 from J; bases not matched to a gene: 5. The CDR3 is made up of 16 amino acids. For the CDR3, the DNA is TGTGCCAGCAGCTTAGCGACTAGCGGACAAGCCTACGAGCAGTACTTC. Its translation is CASSLATSGQAYEQYF.

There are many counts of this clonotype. CDR3 bases: TGTGCCAGCAGTTTATTAGAGGGGTCAGATACGCAGTATTTT. Encoded protein: CASSLLEGSDTQYF. The V gene is TRBV12-3 or TRBV12-4, the J gene TRBJ2-3; tentatively, D is TRBD1 or TRBD2 (5 bases each). This CDR3 has 14 amino acids. Trimming removed 2 bases from V and 4 bases from J, with 10 bases in between.

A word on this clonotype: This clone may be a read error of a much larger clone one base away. The CDR3 spells CASSAGLSASYEQFF. The DNA for the CDR3 is TGTGCCAGCAGCGCCGGACTTTCCGCCTCCTACGAGCAGTTCTTC. This chain joins TRBV7-6 and TRBJ2-7, with D perhaps TRBD2 (5 bases). The end of the DNA aligns better with TRBJ2-1, so the J call may be wrong. Germline V gene data show CDR1 as SGHVS and CDR2 as FNYEAQ. CDR3 size: 15 residues.

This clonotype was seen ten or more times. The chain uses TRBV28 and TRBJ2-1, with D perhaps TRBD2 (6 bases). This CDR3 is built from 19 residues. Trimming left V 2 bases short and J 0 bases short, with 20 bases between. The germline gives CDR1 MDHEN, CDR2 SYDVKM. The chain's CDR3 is CASSLMAGPLVFSYNEQFF. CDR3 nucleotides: TGTGCCAGCAGTTTAATGGCGGGACCACTTGTCTTCTCCTACAATGAGCAGTTCTTC.

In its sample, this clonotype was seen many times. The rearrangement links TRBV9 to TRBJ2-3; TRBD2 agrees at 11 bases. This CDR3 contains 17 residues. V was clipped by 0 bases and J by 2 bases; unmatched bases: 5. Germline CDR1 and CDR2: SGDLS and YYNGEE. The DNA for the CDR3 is TGTGCCAGCAGCGTAGGTAGTAGCGGGAGGGTCACAGATACGCAGTATTTT. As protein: CASSVGSSGRVTDTQYF.

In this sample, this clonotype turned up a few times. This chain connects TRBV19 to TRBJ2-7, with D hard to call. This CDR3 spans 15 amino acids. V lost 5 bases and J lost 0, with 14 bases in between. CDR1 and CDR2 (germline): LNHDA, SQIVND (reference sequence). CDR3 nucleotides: TGTGCCAGTAGTCCAAGGTACGGTTCCTCCTACGAGCAGTACTTC. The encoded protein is CASSPRYGSSYEQYF.

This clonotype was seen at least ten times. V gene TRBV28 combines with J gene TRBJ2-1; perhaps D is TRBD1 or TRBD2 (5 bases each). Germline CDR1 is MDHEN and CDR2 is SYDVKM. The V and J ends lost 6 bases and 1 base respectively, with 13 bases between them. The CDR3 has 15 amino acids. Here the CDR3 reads CASRRRDGSYNEQFF. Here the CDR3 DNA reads TGTGCCAGCAGACGCCGGGACGGGTCCTACAATGAGCAGTTCTTC.

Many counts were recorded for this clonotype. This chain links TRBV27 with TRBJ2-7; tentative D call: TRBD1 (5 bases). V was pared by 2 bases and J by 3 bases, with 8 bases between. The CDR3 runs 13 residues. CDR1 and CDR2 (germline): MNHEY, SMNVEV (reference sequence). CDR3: CASSLQDSYEQYF. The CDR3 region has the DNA TGTGCCAGCAGTTTACAAGACAGCTACGAGCAGTACTTC.

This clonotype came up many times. CDR3 sequence reads: CAISEQLGTEAFF. CDR3 sequence (DNA): TGTGCCATCAGTGAGCAGTTGGGCACTGAAGCTTTCTTT. This chain uses TRBV10-3 with TRBJ1-1; no reliable D call. There are 13 residues in the CDR3. V was trimmed by 2 bases and J by 4 bases, leaving 8 bases between them. Germline V CDR1 and CDR2: ENHRY, SYGVKD.

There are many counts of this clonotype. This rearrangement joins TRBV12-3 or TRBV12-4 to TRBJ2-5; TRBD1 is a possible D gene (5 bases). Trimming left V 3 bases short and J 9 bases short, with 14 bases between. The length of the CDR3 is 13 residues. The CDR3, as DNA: TGTGCCAGCAGTTTCTTGGACACGGCGGCCCAGTACTTC. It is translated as CASSFLDTAAQYF.